This is a list of T cell receptor beta chains from one sample in a study of blood T cell repertoires in COVID-19. Clones were sequenced by immunoSEQ multiplex PCR, and TCRdb holds only the in-frame ones, with some missing. The sample holds 140,000 to 150,000 clones; around 89% are singletons and the top ten take around 3%. Sequencing input: peripheral blood. These receptors originate from a man aged 55 to 70 with active or convalescent COVID-19. Each CDR3 is given with its conserved first and last residue.

CDR3 protein: CASRPPIQGKETQYF
V gene: TRBV6-6
J gene: TRBJ2-5
CDR3 length: 15

CDR3 protein: CASSELLGVGGYTF
V gene: TRBV2
J gene: TRBJ1-2
CDR3 length: 14

CDR3 protein: CASSVPGTGLRGAFF
V gene: TRBV25-1
J gene: TRBJ1-1
CDR3 length: 15

CDR3 protein: CASTLDRGPGNTIYF
V gene: TRBV28
J gene: TRBJ1-3
CDR3 length: 15

CDR3 protein: CAWSGGGGRRTQYF
V gene: TRBV30
J gene: TRBJ2-5
CDR3 length: 14

CDR3 protein: CASSLSQGSHYGYTF
V gene: TRBV5-4
J gene: TRBJ1-2
CDR3 length: 15

CDR3 protein: CASSPREGLALNTGELFF
V gene: TRBV3-1/TRBV3-2
J gene: TRBJ2-2
CDR3 length: 18

CDR3 protein: CASSEGLRAGELFF
V gene: TRBV9
J gene: TRBJ2-2
CDR3 length: 14

CDR3 protein: CASSLRGQDYEQYF
V gene: TRBV7-9
J gene: TRBJ2-7
CDR3 length: 14

CDR3 protein: CASSSGTGHQPQHF
V gene: TRBV7-2
J gene: TRBJ1-5
CDR3 length: 14

CDR3 protein: CASSLRTSGTGELFF
V gene: TRBV5-4
J gene: TRBJ2-2
CDR3 length: 15

CDR3 protein: CAWSATGTYGYTF
V gene: TRBV30
J gene: TRBJ1-2
CDR3 length: 13

CDR3 protein: CASSYRGGGNTDTQYF
V gene: TRBV3-1/TRBV3-2
J gene: TRBJ2-3
CDR3 length: 16

CDR3 protein: CASSQDTSGTEAFF
V gene: TRBV3-1/TRBV3-2
J gene: TRBJ1-1
CDR3 length: 14

CDR3 protein: CASSQATGGRSDTQYF
V gene: TRBV4-2
J gene: TRBJ2-3
CDR3 length: 16

CDR3 protein: CAWSVGQGDSNQPQHF
V gene: TRBV30
J gene: TRBJ1-5
CDR3 length: 16

CDR3 protein: CASSFINSLYNSPLHF
V gene: TRBV28
J gene: TRBJ1-6
CDR3 length: 16

CDR3 protein: CASSHGSGAMNYGYTF
V gene: TRBV6-2/TRBV6-3
J gene: TRBJ1-2
CDR3 length: 16

CDR3 protein: CASTLADTQYF
V gene: TRBV5-1
J gene: TRBJ2-3
CDR3 length: 11

CDR3 protein: CASSPRDSHQPQHF
V gene: TRBV18
J gene: TRBJ1-5
CDR3 length: 14

CDR3 protein: CASSPLGTDSYNSPLHF
V gene: TRBV18
J gene: TRBJ1-6
CDR3 length: 17

CDR3 protein: CASTSGSMNTEAFF
V gene: TRBV27
J gene: TRBJ1-1
CDR3 length: 14